The following is a T cell receptor (beta chain) sequence with its context. The antigen remains undetermined. The CDR3 extends 3 residues past the end of the read, so its final part is completed from the germline J gene. The sample belongs to a study of Tregs in tolerant kidney transplant recipients. Study conclusions and caveats: Validation in larger populations is needed because few patients were studied.

CDR1 is KGHSH, CDR2 LQKENI, per germline. The CDR3 spans 14 residues. Trimming removed 4 bases from V and 5 bases from J; junction bases left unmatched: 7. Produced via immunoSEQ multiplex PCR; TCRdb's table is partial and in-frame only. The listing records 50,000 to 65,000 clones. This sequence was found in a human donor who received a combined kidney and bone marrow transplant. The source was CD4+ T cells from blood, collected before the transplant. The chain has TRBV18 and TRBJ2-5; 7 positions match TRBD1. The covered CDR3 bases are TGTGCCAGCTCACGATCACAGGGGTGGGAGACC. Its translation: CASSRSQGWET. The full CDR3 protein reads CASSRSQGWETQYF. Variable domain in full (rest from reference TRBV18 and TRBJ2-5): NAGVMQNPRHLVRRRGQEARLRCSPMKGHSHVYWYRQLPEEGLKFMVYLQKENIIDESGMPKERFSAEFPKEGPSILRIQQVVRGDSAAYFCASSRSQGWETQYFGPGTRLLVL.